A selection of T cell receptor beta chains follows, all from one sample in a study of T cell responses to AZD1222 COVID-19 vaccine. Profiled with immunoSEQ multiplex PCR; TCRdb holds only in-frame clones, not every one. The sample lists about 89,000 clones; about 82% were seen once. Sample: peripheral blood, taken 28 days after the second AZD1222 dose. These receptors originate from an adult who received the AZD1222 COVID-19 vaccine. The CDR3 runs from the conserved cysteine through the conserved F or W. The D gene is left open where the match is weak. Size values are once, few and many counts, or a class for expanded clones, and some rows have none.

>NA|NA|TRBJ1-3|TRBV10-3
TGTGCCATGTCTAGTGGAAACACCATATATTTT
CAMSSGNTIYF
>NA|NA|TRBJ2-5|TRBV3-1/TRBV3-2
TGTGCCAGCAGCCAAGATGGAAGGCGGGAGACCCAGTACTTC
CASSQDGRRETQYF
>NA|NA|TRBJ1-1|TRBV7-5
TGTGCCAGAAGCGCCTTATGGGCTTGGGGTAGGGTCACTGAAGCTTTCTTT
CARSALWAWGRVTEAFF
>NA|NA|TRBJ2-7|TRBV5-4
TGTGCCAGCAGCCTCAATTCCGGGCCTTACGGGTCTTACGAGCAGTACTTC
CASSLNSGPYGSYEQYF
>NA|NA|TRBJ2-7|TRBV28
TGTGCCAGCAGTTTGGCAGGGTACGGTGAGTACTTC
CASSLAGYGEYF
>NA|once|TRBJ2-5|TRBV6-5
TGTGCCAGCAGTATCCCATTAACAGGGTACCAGACCCAGTACTTC
CASSIPLTGYQTQYF
>NA|NA|TRBJ1-2|TRBV5-8
TGTGCCAGCAGCTTGTACGCGGGGGGCGGTTATGGCTACACCTTC
CASSLYAGGGYGYTF
>NA|few|TRBJ2-1|TRBV2
TGTGCCAGCAGTGAATACAGGAACTACAATGAGCAGTTCTTC
CASSEYRNYNEQFF
>NA|NA|TRBJ2-7|TRBV29-1
TGCAGCGCCCGGTCGAACTACGAGCAGTACTTC
CSARSNYEQYF
>TRBD1|NA|TRBJ2-7|TRBV4-1
TGCGCCAGCAGCACCCAGGGGGCCCTAGACGAGCAGTACTTC
CASSTQGALDEQYF
>NA|once|TRBJ1-1|TRBV4-2
TGTGCCAGCAGCCAAGGAGGCGGAGGGCGGAGGGCGAACACTGAAGCTTTCTTT
CASSQGGGGRRANTEAFF
>NA|NA|TRBJ1-3|TRBV19
TGTGCCAGTAGTATGGGGGGCTCTGGAAACACCATATATTTT
CASSMGGSGNTIYF
>TRBD1|few|TRBJ2-3|TRBV7-2
TGTGCCAGCAGGTTCCCCCGACAGGGGCCATTACTGGATACGCAGTATTTT
CASRFPRQGPLLDTQYF
>NA|NA|TRBJ2-1|TRBV6-1
TGTGCCAGCAGTGAATTCCGTTTCTCTAACGATGAGCAGTTCTTC
CASSEFRFSNDEQFF
>TRBD1|NA|TRBJ1-1|TRBV3-1/TRBV3-2
TGTGCCAGCAGCTCGGACAGGGGTCAACGGGGGGCTTTCTTT
CASSSDRGQRGAFF
>TRBD1|NA|TRBJ1-3|TRBV4-2
TGTGCCAGCAGCCAGGGACAGGGGGCCGGGGCTGGAAACACCATATATTTT
CASSQGQGAGAGNTIYF
>TRBD1|NA|TRBJ1-3|TRBV15
TGTGCCACCACAGTGGACAGGGCTATCAACACCATATATTTT
CATTVDRAINTIYF
>TRBD1|few|TRBJ1-1|TRBV6-5
TGTGCCAGCAGTTACTCGAGTTCAGGGGGGAACACTGAAGCTTTCTTT
CASSYSSSGGNTEAFF
>TRBD1|NA|TRBJ1-6|TRBV3-1/TRBV3-2
TGTGCCAGCAGCCTTGGACAGGGGTCACCCCTCCACTTT
CASSLGQGSPLHF
>NA|NA|TRBJ2-1|TRBV9
TGTGCCAGCAGCGCCGGGACAACCTACAATGAGCAGTTCTTC
CASSAGTTYNEQFF
>NA|NA|TRBJ2-7|TRBV10-2
TGCGCCAGCAGTGAGTCCAGAACCTACGAGCAGTACTTC
CASSESRTYEQYF
>TRBD1|once|TRBJ1-5|TRBV9
TGTGCCAGCAGCGTTTCCGGGACAGGGGTGGTATGCAATCAGCCCCAGCATTTT
CASSVSGTGVVCNQPQHF
>NA|NA|TRBJ2-5|TRBV10-3
TGTGCCGTACAGGAAGGGACCGGGGCAGAGACCCAGTACTTC
CAVQEGTGAETQYF
>NA|NA|TRBJ2-1|TRBV9
TGTGCCAGCAGCGTATTAGGACAGCCCTCCTACAATGAGCAGTTCTTC
CASSVLGQPSYNEQFF
>NA|once|TRBJ1-5|TRBV19
TGTGCCAGTAGTGTACAGGGTACCAATCAGCCCCAGCATTTT
CASSVQGTNQPQHF
>NA|few|TRBJ2-6|TRBV10-3
TGTGCCATCAGTGAGTCAAGGACAACCACTGGGGCCAACGTCCTGACTTTC
CAISESRTTTGANVLTF
>NA|NA|TRBJ1-5|TRBV19
TGTGCCAGTAGTATCTTTTCAGGGTCGAGCAATCAGCCCCAGCATTTT
CASSIFSGSSNQPQHF
>NA|NA|TRBJ1-4|TRBV6-5
TGTGCCAGCAGTTCCAGGGCGCTCGGGGAAAAACTGTTTTTT
CASSSRALGEKLFF
>TRBD1|NA|TRBJ1-4|TRBV18
TGTGCCAGCTCACCTCCGGACAGGAGTGAAAAACTGTTTTTT
CASSPPDRSEKLFF
>TRBD1|NA|TRBJ1-5|TRBV29-1
TGCAGCGTTGTAAGTCAGGGGGATGCCGTAAATCAGCCCCAGCATTTT
CSVVSQGDAVNQPQHF
>TRBD2|NA|TRBJ2-1|TRBV28
TGTGCCAGCAGGTTGGGGGGGGGCTCCTACAATGAGCAGTTCTTC
CASRLGGGSYNEQFF
>TRBD1|NA|TRBJ2-4|TRBV5-8
TGTGCCAGCAGCCCCACCGGGACAGGGCTCTACATTCAGTACTTC
CASSPTGTGLYIQYF
>NA|NA|TRBJ1-2|TRBV7-2
TGTGCCAGCAGCCCACAGGGTGACTATGGCTACACCTTC
CASSPQGDYGYTF
>TRBD2|NA|TRBJ2-2|TRBV7-8
TGTGCCAACGGACTAGCGGAAAACACCGGGGAGCTGTTTTTT
CANGLAENTGELFF
>NA|NA|TRBJ2-7|TRBV11-2
TGTGCCAGCAGCTTAGGTGGCAGGGCCTACGAGCAGTACTTC
CASSLGGRAYEQYF
>NA|NA|TRBJ2-7|TRBV5-6
TGTGCCAGCAGCTTGACGGTGGGAGACTACGAGCAGTACTTC
CASSLTVGDYEQYF
>NA|medium-sized|TRBJ2-7|TRBV6-2/TRBV6-3
TGTGCCAGCAGTTACTCGACCGGGGGCGACGAGCAGTACTTC
CASSYSTGGDEQYF
>NA|NA|TRBJ1-1|TRBV7-9
TGTGCCAGCAGCGCCTTGACAGAGAGCACTGAAGCTTTCTTT
CASSALTESTEAFF
>NA|NA|TRBJ2-1|TRBV2
TGTGCCAGCAGTGAAGCGCTGAGGGGGGAGCAGTTCTTC
CASSEALRGEQFF
>TRBD2|NA|TRBJ2-7|TRBV28
TGTGCCAGCAGAGTTAGCGGGTCCCCCTACGAGCAGTACTTC
CASRVSGSPYEQYF
>NA|few|TRBJ1-1|TRBV21-1
TGTGCCAGCAGCCCCCGAGGTCCTATGAACACTGAAGCTTTCTTT
CASSPRGPMNTEAFF
>NA|NA|TRBJ2-3|TRBV20-1
TGCAGTGCTCGTGGGACTAGCACAGATACGCAGTATTTT
CSARGTSTDTQYF
>TRBD2|NA|TRBJ2-5|TRBV5-1
TGCGCCAGCAGACTAGCGGGAGTTCAAGAGACCCAGTACTTC
CASRLAGVQETQYF
>NA|NA|TRBJ1-1|TRBV7-9
TGTGCCAGCAGCCTAGGACAGAACACTGAAGCTTTCTTT
CASSLGQNTEAFF
>TRBD2|NA|TRBJ2-1|TRBV7-2
TGTGCCAGCAGGCTACTAGCGGGGGGCTACAATGAGCAGTTCTTC
CASRLLAGGYNEQFF
>TRBD2|NA|TRBJ2-3|TRBV19
TGTGCCAGTAGTTCCGGACTAGCGGGAGCCGATACGCAGTATTTT
CASSSGLAGADTQYF
>NA|NA|TRBJ2-7|TRBV6-5
TGTGCCAGCGGTAATTACGGGATGGGCGAGCAGTACTTC
CASGNYGMGEQYF
>TRBD1|NA|TRBJ1-1|TRBV10-2
TGCGCCAGCAGCCAGGACAGGGGCACTGAAGCTTTCTTT
CASSQDRGTEAFF
>NA|NA|TRBJ1-3|TRBV5-1
TGCGCCAGCAGCTTGGGGGACATCTCTGGAAACACCATATATTTT
CASSLGDISGNTIYF
>NA|NA|TRBJ2-3|TRBV27
TGTGCCAGCGGCCAATGGGGTAGGGCGAGCACAGATACGCAGTATTTT
CASGQWGRASTDTQYF
>NA|NA|TRBJ2-1|TRBV29-1
TGCAGCGTCGGCATAACTGGGAATGAGCAGTTCTTC
CSVGITGNEQFF
>TRBD2|NA|TRBJ2-1|TRBV12-5
TGTGCTAGTGGTTTGGGTCCCCTGTCGGCGGGAGGGCGGAATGAGCAGTTCTTC
CASGLGPLSAGGRNEQFF
>TRBD2|NA|TRBJ2-3|TRBV7-8
TGTGCCAGCAGCCCCGGACTAGCGGGCCGCACAGATACGCAGTATTTT
CASSPGLAGRTDTQYF
>NA|few|TRBJ2-3|TRBV29-1
TGCAGCGTCGCCGGAGGAAGTTGGTCAGATACGCAGTATTTT
CSVAGGSWSDTQYF